Below, 18 T cell receptor beta chains from the same sample are listed, as sequenced in a study of cytomegalovirus exposure and HLA in healthy donors. The PCR ran on 60 Vbeta and 13 Jbeta primers. This table comes from immunoSEQ multiplex PCR, and its TCRdb copy is limited to in-frame clones, with some not included. The sample has some 200,000 clones, 65% to 90% seen once. The source material was PBMCs. These receptors all stem from a girl aged 10 to 17 in good health and CMV-seronegative.

The chain has TRBV19 and TRBJ1-1, with D hard to call. Germline loops: CDR1 LNHDA, CDR2 SQIVND (reference sequence). The CDR3 consists of 13 residues. Trimming removed 8 bases at V and 4 bases at J, with 14 bases between. The CDR3 reads CASFVRPGTEAFF. CDR3 sequence (DNA): TGTGCCAGTTTCGTCCGGCCGGGCACTGAAGCTTTCTTT. Variable domain in full (rest from reference TRBV19 and TRBJ1-1): DGGITQSPKYLFRKEGQNVTLSCEQNLNHDAMYWYRQDPGQGLRLIYYSQIVNDFQKGDIAEGYSVSREKKESFPLTVTSAQKNPTAFYLCASFVRPGTEAFFGQGTRLTVV.

The genes are TRBV2 and TRBJ1-2, with 7 bases matching TRBD1. This CDR3 is built from 14 residues. Germline lookup yields CDR1 SNHLY and CDR2 FYNNEI. The trim removed 2 bases at V and 5 bases at J, leaving 5 bases unmatched. CDR3 sequence reads: CASSERDRIYGYTF. In DNA, the CDR3 is TGTGCCAGCAGTGAAAGGGACAGAATTTATGGCTACACCTTC.

The chain uses TRBV12-5 and TRBJ2-3, with 14 bases matching TRBD2. Unmatched junction bases numbered 10, after V lost 6 bases and J lost 5 bases. CDR1 is LGHNT and CDR2 is FRNRAP in the germline V gene. The CDR3 totals 17 residues. In DNA, the CDR3 is TGTGCTAGTGGCCTCGGACTAGCGGGGGGCGTCCGAGATACGCAGTATTTT. Amino acids: CASGLGLAGGVRDTQYF.

CDR3 protein: CASSEGGGHAVSEQFF. Written as DNA, the CDR3 is TGTGCCAGCAGTGAAGGGGGGGGCCATGCCGTAAGTGAGCAGTTCTTC. The genes are TRBV6-4 and TRBJ2-1, with D tentatively TRBD2 (7 bases). Germline CDR1 reads MRHNA; CDR2 reads SNTAGT. V lost 3 bases and J lost 9, with 21 bases in between. The CDR3 consists of 16 residues.

The rearrangement joins TRBV6-5 to TRBJ2-5; 8 bases are shared with TRBD1. V was clipped by 0 bases and J by 11 bases; unmatched bases: 14. The CDR3 is 16 residues long. Germline V gene lookup returns CDR1 MNHEY and CDR2 SVGAGI. CDR3 loop: CASSYSGAGGIREQYF. The CDR3 nucleotides read TGTGCCAGCAGTTACTCCGGGGCAGGGGGCATAAGGGAGCAGTACTTC.

The chain uses TRBV7-9 and TRBJ1-5, with no clear D. CDR3 length: 16 residues. V was clipped by 5 bases and J by 4 bases, with 18 bases between them. In germline, CDR1 is SEHNR, CDR2 FQNEAQ (reference sequence). Here the CDR3 reads CASSLDIYSGNQPQHF. CDR3 sequence (DNA): TGTGCCAGCAGCCTAGATATCTACTCAGGAAATCAGCCCCAGCATTTT.

The chain carries TRBV30 and TRBJ1-1; 7 bases agree with TRBD1. Germline V gene lookup returns CDR1 GTSNPN and CDR2 SVGIG (reference sequence). After removal of 1 base from V and 8 bases from J, the junction contained 7 bases not matched to a gene. There are 13 residues in the CDR3. CDR3 sequence (DNA): TGTGCCTGGAGTGGACTGAGGGGGCGGGAAGCTTTCTTT. It codes for CAWSGLRGREAFF. Based on the CDR3 plus reference TRBV30 and TRBJ1-1, the full variable domain is SQTIHQWPATLVQPVGSPLSLECTVEGTSNPNLYWYRQAAGRGLQLLFYSVGIGQISSEVPQNLSASRPQDRQFILSSKKLLLSDSGFYLCAWSGLRGREAFFGQGTRLTVV.

J is TRBJ2-7 and V is TRBV6-5; the D gene is possibly TRBD2 (6 bases). The V end lost 0 bases, the J end lost 3 bases, and 15 bases lay between the germline ends. The CDR3 covers 16 residues. The V gene's germline CDR1 is MNHEY and CDR2 SVGAGI. CDR3 in amino acids: CASSYSVPTEGYEQYF. For the CDR3, the DNA is TGTGCCAGCAGTTACTCGGTTCCGACGGAGGGCTACGAGCAGTACTTC.

A few counts support this clone. This chain uses TRBV10-3 with TRBJ1-1; D possibly corresponds to TRBD1 (6 bases). The germline gives CDR1 ENHRY, CDR2 SYGVKD. Trimming stripped 4 bases from V and 7 bases from J, with 13 bases between. This CDR3 contains 13 residues. CDR3 in amino acids: CAISATGLHEAFF. As DNA, the CDR3 is TGTGCCATCAGTGCCACAGGGCTACATGAAGCTTTCTTT.

This clone was observed a single time. The chain has TRBV13 and TRBJ1-2; no clear D. The CDR3 has 13 residues. Trimming shortened V by 5 bases and J by 3 bases, and 10 bases separated the two germline ends. Per the germline V gene, CDR1 is PRHDT and CDR2 is FYEKMQ (reference sequence). The CDR3 DNA is TGTGCCAGCAGCCCAACTTTTGACTATGGCTACACCTTC. Its translation: CASSPTFDYGYTF.

This chain joins TRBV7-8 and TRBJ2-7; maybe TRBD1 (6 bases). The V gene lost 1 base and the J gene lost 4 bases, with 17 bases spanning the gap. CDR1 and CDR2 from the germline V gene are SGHVS and FQNEAQ. This CDR3 contains 16 residues. Written as DNA, the CDR3 is TGTGCCAGCAGCTTAGGAGGTGGGGGCTTCGGGTACGAGCAGTACTTC. This encodes CASSLGGGGFGYEQYF.

In this sample, this clone turned up a few times. The DNA of the CDR3 is TGTGCCAGCAGTTACTTAGACAGGGTGAACTATGGCTACACCTTC. It specifies CASSYLDRVNYGYTF. This chain connects TRBV6-5 to TRBJ1-2, with 7 bases matching TRBD1. The J segment lost 2 bases and the V segment lost 1 base, leaving 4 bases of the junction unmatched. The CDR3 length is 15 residues. Germline CDR1 reads MNHEY; CDR2 reads SVGAGI.

The chain couples TRBV10-1 to TRBJ2-1; 7 bases agree with TRBD2. Losses at the gene ends were 3 bases for V and 7 bases for J; bases not matched to a gene: 9. CDR1 is WNHNN, CDR2 SYGVQD, per germline (reference sequence). This CDR3 region has 15 residues. CDR3 nucleotide sequence: TGCGCCAGCAGTGAATTTGCGGGAGTAAGGAATGAGCAGTTCTTC. This translates into CASSEFAGVRNEQFF.

This chain connects TRBV5-1 to TRBJ2-5, with D perhaps TRBD2 (5 bases). Germline V gene lookup returns CDR1 SGHRS and CDR2 YFSETQ. This CDR3 region has 15 residues. V gave up 4 bases and J gave up 1 base, with 14 bases separating them. The CDR3 DNA is TGCGCCAGCAGCCGAGGGTCTTCGCTCCAAGAGACCCAGTACTTC. Translation gives CASSRGSSLQETQYF.

This clone was counted between two and nine times. The chain has TRBV4-1 and TRBJ1-5; 9 nucleotides line up with TRBD1. V trimming: 2 bases; J trimming: 2 bases; junction bases outside the gene matches: 7. This CDR3 spans 17 amino acids. Per germline, CDR1 MGHRA and CDR2 YSYEKL. The CDR3 is CASSQRPGQGGNQPQHF. The CDR3 DNA sequence: TGCGCCAGCAGCCAAAGGCCGGGACAGGGTGGCAATCAGCCCCAGCATTTT.

V gene TRBV19 combines with J gene TRBJ1-4, with 10 bases lining up with TRBD1. The germline gives CDR1 LNHDA, CDR2 SQIVND (reference sequence). This CDR3 comprises 15 residues. The J segment lost 6 bases and the V segment lost 6 bases, leaving 7 bases of the junction unmatched. The CDR3 nucleotides read TGTGCCAGTAGATTTCCCGGGACAGGGGATGAAAAACTGTTTTTT. Amino acid sequence: CASRFPGTGDEKLFF.

About this clone: Other DNA sequences in this specimen translate into the identical CDR3. J is TRBJ2-7 and V is TRBV28, with 14 bases identical to TRBD2. The CDR3 extends over 14 amino acids. CDR1 MDHEN and CDR2 SYDVKM come from the germline V gene. V trimming: 8 bases; J trimming: 2 bases; junction bases outside the gene matches: 2. CDR3 residues: CASRTSGGTYEQYF. The CDR3 DNA reads TGTGCCAGCCGGACTAGCGGGGGGACCTACGAGCAGTACTTC.

The CDR3: CASSLGTSGNWHNEQFF. CDR3 nucleotides: TGTGCCAGCAGCTTAGGGACTAGCGGGAATTGGCACAATGAGCAGTTCTTC. The V and J genes are TRBV7-3 and TRBJ2-1, with 13 nucleotides matching TRBD2. The CDR3 totals 17 residues. The V gene end was trimmed by 2 bases and the J gene end by 5 bases; junction bases not matched to a gene: 6. Germline V gene lookup returns CDR1 SGHTA and CDR2 FQGTGA.